The 26 T cell receptor beta chains below were found in one sample sequenced in a study of low-dose radiotherapy and immunotherapy resistance in tumors. Described time point: after trial treatment. The treatment was: LDRT plus nivolumab, ipilimumab, low-dose cyclophosphamide and aspirin (RACIN trial). TCRs underwent 15 to 25 PCR cycles of amplification with a constant-region primer and V-primer adapter. Each CDR3 protein gets one entry after TCRdb re-called the reads with MiXCR. The table lists some 52,000 distinct CDR3 sequences, roughly 33% of them singletons. Sequenced material: PBMCs, taken after low-dose radiotherapy plus immunotherapy. Every receptor here comes from a male donor with rectosigmoid adenocarcinoma.

The chain recombines TRBV2 with TRBJ2-3; 7 positions match TRBD2. The length of the CDR3 is 12 residues. CDR1 is SNHLY and CDR2 is FYNNEI in the germline V gene. V trimming: 3 bases; J trimming: 8 bases; junction bases outside the gene matches: 2. CDR3 loop: CASSDGGSTQYF. CDR3 sequence (DNA): TGTGCCAGCAGTGACGGGGGGAGTACGCAGTATTTT.

Many counts were recorded for this clonotype. V is TRBV10-3 and J is TRBJ2-3; D is possibly TRBD1 (6 bases). CDR1 and CDR2 from the germline V gene are ENHRY and SYGVKD. V shed 5 bases and J shed 5 bases, with 11 bases lying between them. The CDR3 length is 13 residues. The DNA for the CDR3 is TGTGCCATCAGTTCAGGGGCAGAAGATACGCAGTATTTT. Its protein product is CAISSGAEDTQYF.

The chain recombines TRBV6-8 with TRBJ1-1, with D uncertain. The CDR3 extends over 12 amino acids. Germline V gives CDR1 MNHGY, CDR2 SAAAGT. Trimming took off 6 bases at V and 7 bases at J, with 12 bases between the two ends. CDR3 nucleotide sequence: TGTGCCAGCAGCCCGGCCGTTGGTGAAGCTTTCTTT. Its translation is CASSPAVGEAFF.

V gene TRBV20-1 combines with J gene TRBJ2-1, with TRBD2 matching 7 bases. CDR3 size: 13 residues. Germline-derived CDR1 and CDR2 are DFQATT and SNEGSKA (reference sequence). The CDR3 region is CSPGGYSYNEQFF. In nucleotides, the CDR3 is TGCAGCCCGGGAGGCTATTCCTACAATGAGCAGTTCTTC.

This clonotype was observed at least ten times. The CDR3 coding sequence is TGTGCCAGTAGTGAGGGTTTCGAAAAACTGTTTTTT. Translation gives CASSEGFEKLFF. The chain combines TRBV19 with TRBJ1-4, with D hard to call. V lost 5 bases and J lost 8, with 9 bases in between. CDR3 length equals 12 residues. Germline values: CDR1 LNHDA, CDR2 SQIVND (reference sequence).

This clonotype was seen repeatedly, ten times or more. The chain combines TRBV7-2 with TRBJ2-1; D ambiguous. With 3 bases removed from V and 9 bases from J, the gap between germline ends came to 12 bases. The CDR3 spans 13 residues. Looked up from germline, CDR1 is SGHTA and CDR2 is FQGNSA. For the CDR3, the DNA is TGTGCCAGCAGCTTCTACCGAAGCATTGAGCAGTTCTTC. This gives the protein CASSFYRSIEQFF.

The rearrangement links TRBV12-3 or TRBV12-4 to TRBJ1-2; D is ambiguous. This CDR3 comprises 13 residues. The V gene lost 5 bases and the J gene lost 8 bases, with 15 bases spanning the gap. CDR3 sequence reads: CASSHRRIGGYTF. CDR3 bases: TGTGCCAGCAGTCATCGACGGATAGGAGGCTACACCTTC.

The gene calls are TRBV7-2 and TRBJ2-4; unclear D gene. The CDR3 sequence is 14 residues long. Germline values: CDR1 SGHTA, CDR2 FQGNSA. With 7 bases removed from V and 0 bases from J, the gap between germline ends came to 10 bases. DNA for the CDR3: TGTGCCAGCACCAACTTTGGAGCCAAAAACATTCAGTACTTC. As protein: CASTNFGAKNIQYF.

The J gene is TRBJ1-2, the V gene TRBV27, with D possibly being TRBD1 (6 bases). V was shortened by 8 bases and J by 2 bases, with 12 bases between the two germline ends. CDR1 is MNHEY, CDR2 SMNVEV, per germline (reference sequence). The CDR3 loop spans 13 amino acids. CDR3 DNA: TGTGCCAGCGGGGGCAGCAGGAACTATGGCTACACCTTC. This sequence encodes CASGGSRNYGYTF.

This clonotype turned up a few times. CDR3 sequence (DNA): TGTGCCAGTGATCGGACGGCGACGATGTCAGGAACCTACGAGCAGTACTTC. This translates into CASDRTATMSGTYEQYF. The chain links TRBV6-2 or TRBV6-3 to TRBJ2-7; D not resolved. Trimming cost V 9 bases and J 2 bases, with 26 bases left between them. From germline, CDR1 is MNHEY and CDR2 SVGEGT. CDR3 length: 17 amino acids.

This clonotype was found many times. The J gene is TRBJ2-7, the V gene TRBV28, with D hard to call. Trimming shortened V by 3 bases and J by 9 bases, and 12 bases separated the two germline ends. This CDR3 contains 12 residues. Germline assignment: CDR1 MDHEN and CDR2 SYDVKM. DNA of the CDR3: TGTGCCAGCAGTTTGGGTAGGACCGGGCAGTACTTC. As protein: CASSLGRTGQYF.

The chain employs TRBV7-2 and TRBJ2-7; D unresolved. The length of the CDR3 is 11 residues. Between the trimmed V and J ends, which lost 5 bases and 3 bases, there was a span of 5 bases. Germline assignment: CDR1 SGHTA and CDR2 FQGNSA. The CDR3 is CASSDRYEQYF. The CDR3 coding sequence is TGTGCCAGCAGCGATCGCTACGAGCAGTACTTC.

This chain links TRBV28 with TRBJ1-1, with D perhaps matching TRBD1 (6 bases). The CDR3 extends over 15 amino acids. The V gene lost 8 bases and the J gene lost 0 bases, with 16 bases spanning the gap. CDR1 is MDHEN and CDR2 is SYDVKM in the germline V gene. This CDR3 reads CASRAGARVNTEAFF. CDR3 DNA sequence: TGTGCCAGCCGGGCAGGGGCACGTGTGAACACTGAAGCTTTCTTT.

This clonotype was seen ten or more times. V usage is TRBV24-1 and J usage is TRBJ2-7, with 12 bases fitting TRBD1. The CDR3 runs 15 residues. V trimming: 4 bases; J trimming: 6 bases; junction bases outside the gene matches: 6. Germline CDR1 KGHDR, CDR2 SFDVKD. Here the CDR3 DNA reads TGTGCCACCAGTGAGGCCGGGACAGGGGGCGGCGAGCAGTACTTC. This sequence encodes CATSEAGTGGGEQYF.

The chain employs TRBV3-1 and TRBJ2-3; the match to TRBD2 covers 8 bases. V trimming: 4 bases; J trimming: 14 bases; junction bases outside the gene matches: 17. CDR1 and CDR2 from the germline V gene are LGHDT and YNNKEL (reference sequence). The CDR3 contains 15 residues. CDR3 coding DNA: TGTGCCAGCAGCCGAATGGCAGCGGGAGCCAACCCCTCGTATTTT. This gives the protein CASSRMAAGANPSYF.

In its sample, this clonotype was seen many times. The CDR3 region is CASSPRQGGGTDTQYF. CDR3 DNA: TGTGCCAGTAGTCCGCGACAGGGCGGAGGCACAGATACGCAGTATTTT. The chain joins TRBV19 to TRBJ2-3, with 7 bases aligning to TRBD1. This CDR3 has 16 residues. Per the germline V gene, CDR1 is LNHDA and CDR2 is SQIVND (reference sequence). With 5 bases clipped from V and 1 base from J, the junction kept 9 bases outside the gene matches.

This clonotype was picked up many times. The chain uses TRBV20-1 and TRBJ2-5; the D is unclear. CDR1 DFQATT and CDR2 SNEGSKA come from the germline V gene (reference sequence). The ends were cut back, 4 bases at V and 4 bases at J, with 13 bases in the middle. The CDR3 length is 13 residues. The CDR3 sequence is CSATDPTVETQYF. The CDR3 region has the DNA TGCAGTGCTACAGACCCGACCGTAGAGACCCAGTACTTC.

This clonotype was found many times. The chain has TRBV20-1 and TRBJ2-5; D is perhaps TRBD1 (5 bases). Germline assignment: CDR1 DFQATT and CDR2 SNEGSKA (reference sequence). This CDR3 has 15 amino acids. The germline V and J ends were trimmed by 1 base and 5 bases, with 17 bases remaining between them. This CDR3 is CSARVRIRGLETQYF. The CDR3 nucleotides are TGCAGTGCTAGAGTCCGAATAAGGGGATTGGAGACCCAGTACTTC.

The V gene is TRBV5-6, the J gene TRBJ1-6; D not certain. Germline assignment: CDR1 SGHDT and CDR2 YYEEEE. Trimming cost V 0 bases and J 10 bases, with 14 bases left between them. This CDR3 region has 15 residues. In DNA form, the CDR3 reads TGTGCCAGCAGCTTGGTAAATCAAAGGAACTCACCCCTCCACTTT. Its protein product is CASSLVNQRNSPLHF.

This clonotype has a count of ten or more. The chain carries TRBV20-1 and TRBJ2-3; D remains ambiguous. Germline V gene data show CDR1 as DFQATT and CDR2 as SNEGSKA (reference sequence). This CDR3 region has 12 residues. V was clipped by 3 bases and J by 0 bases, with 4 bases between them. The CDR3 nucleotides read TGCAGTGCTAGTAGTAGCACAGATACGCAGTATTTT. Protein: CSASSSTDTQYF.

Ten or more counts support this clonotype. The chain has TRBV20-1 and TRBJ2-5; the match to TRBD2 covers 7 bases. With V trimmed by 6 bases and J by 5 bases, 12 bases remained unmatched. Germline CDR1 reads DFQATT; CDR2 reads SNEGSKA (reference sequence). This CDR3 is built from 14 residues. CDR3 sequence: CSAETSLGGETQYF. For the CDR3, the DNA is TGCAGTGCCGAGACCTCCCTGGGAGGGGAGACCCAGTACTTC.

This clonotype appeared once. A far larger clone lies a single base away; this is likely a read error. CDR3 loop: CASSPRDSLEQYF. CDR3 in DNA: TGTGCCAGCAGCCCCCGGGACAGCCTTGAGCAGTACTTC. The genes are TRBV5-3 and TRBJ2-7; 7 bases line up with TRBD1. TRBV5-3 counts as an open reading frame of uncertain function. Trimming cost V 8 bases and J 7 bases; bases outside gene matches: 12. There are 13 residues in the CDR3.

This clonotype was counted a single time. The chain links TRBV11-2 to TRBJ2-3, with no clear D. Per germline, CDR1 SGHAT and CDR2 FQNNGV. Trimming cost V 5 bases and J 0 bases, with 12 bases left between them. This CDR3 is built from 15 residues. The CDR3 here is CASSPWGSSTDTQYF. The CDR3, as DNA: TGTGCCAGCAGCCCCTGGGGATCAAGCACAGATACGCAGTATTTT.

Many counts were recorded for this clonotype. V is TRBV28 and J is TRBJ1-6, with D perhaps matching TRBD1 (6 bases). The CDR3 totals 15 residues. Between the trimmed V and J ends, which lost 3 bases and 9 bases, there was a span of 15 bases. Per the germline V gene, CDR1 is MDHEN and CDR2 is SYDVKM. CDR3 region: CASSFSGARSSPLHF. The CDR3 nucleotides are TGTGCCAGCAGTTTTTCGGGGGCTCGGAGTTCACCCCTCCACTTT.

This clonotype was seen ten or more times. The genes are TRBV12-3 or TRBV12-4 and TRBJ2-1; 9 bases line up with TRBD1. The junction had 17 bases not matched to a gene; V was cut back by 4 bases and J by 7 bases. The CDR3 is 18 residues long. The CDR3 is CASSSQNSPGQGMNEQFF. The DNA for the CDR3 is TGTGCCAGCAGTTCCCAAAACTCTCCGGGACAGGGTATGAATGAGCAGTTCTTC.

This clonotype was observed at least ten times. V gene TRBV7-2 combines with J gene TRBJ2-7; 11 bases match TRBD1. The CDR3 sequence is 14 residues long. Germline trimming cut 4 bases from V and 4 bases from J; bases unmatched to any gene: 3. CDR1 and CDR2 from the germline V gene are SGHTA and FQGNSA. The CDR3 DNA reads TGTGCCAGCAGCTGGACAGGGGGCGAGTACGAGCAGTACTTC. Translated, it gives CASSWTGGEYEQYF.